Shown below are 23 T cell receptor beta chains from a single sample sequenced in a study of shared clonotypes between healthy human individuals. Measured with immunoSEQ multiplex PCR; TCRdb has only the in-frame clones, and not every one. This sample has approximately 840,000 clones, with about 97% found just once. Naive CD8 cells comprised CD45RO-negative, CCR7-positively selected cells, excluding terminally differentiated effector memory CD45RA+ cells. The sequencing sample was made of naive CD8+ T cells sorted from blood. The receptor set was obtained from a man under 40 in good health.

The chain carries TRBV7-9 and TRBJ2-2, with 8 bases that match TRBD1. This CDR3 has 17 residues. V lost 4 bases to trimming and J lost 7 bases; unmatched junction nucleotides: 14. Germline-derived CDR1 and CDR2 are SEHNR and FQNEAQ (reference sequence). The CDR3 reads CASSSPDRVSMNGELFF. Here the CDR3 DNA reads TGTGCCAGCAGCTCCCCGGACAGGGTGTCAATGAACGGGGAGCTGTTTTTT.

In DNA form, the CDR3 reads TGTGCCAGCAGGGACAGGGTTGTCAAAAACATTCAGTACTTC. Protein: CASRDRVVKNIQYF. This chain connects TRBV6-6 to TRBJ2-4, with 8 bases aligning to TRBD1. The CDR3 contains 14 residues. Germline V CDR1 and CDR2: MNHNY, SVGAGI (reference sequence). The V gene end was trimmed by 6 bases and the J gene end by 3 bases; junction bases not matched to a gene: 4.

The chain couples TRBV18 to TRBJ2-1; D unresolved. Germline CDR1 KGHSH, CDR2 LQKENI. The CDR3 has 14 amino acids. Trimming shortened V by 2 bases and J by 9 bases, and 14 bases separated the two germline ends. The CDR3: CASSPGKRMGEQFF. As DNA, the CDR3 is TGTGCCAGCTCACCAGGAAAACGAATGGGTGAGCAGTTCTTC.

The CDR3 spells CSVDRDGGYRQYF. CDR3 nucleotide sequence: TGCAGCGTAGATCGCGACGGGGGGTATCGGCAGTACTTC. The chain carries TRBV29-1 and TRBJ2-7; 7 bases fit TRBD2. Losses at the gene ends were 6 bases for V and 9 bases for J; bases not matched to a gene: 14. The germline gives CDR1 SQVTM, CDR2 ANQGSEA. CDR3 length: 13 amino acids.

The chain couples TRBV15 to TRBJ2-7; TRBD1 matches 9 bases. V was pared by 0 bases and J by 4 bases, with 19 bases of the junction left unmatched. Germline V gene sequence: CDR1 LNHNV, CDR2 YYDKDF (reference sequence). The CDR3 is 20 amino acids. CDR3 sequence reads: CATSRDWLGTGKEPRYEQYF. CDR3 DNA: TGTGCCACCAGCAGAGATTGGCTGGGGACAGGGAAGGAACCGCGTTACGAGCAGTACTTC.

J is TRBJ2-7 and V is TRBV7-9; 7 bases align to TRBD2. Germline loops: CDR1 SEHNR, CDR2 FQNEAQ (reference sequence). V was clipped by 5 bases and J by 0 bases; unmatched bases: 7. This CDR3 has 15 amino acids. The CDR3 DNA reads TGTGCCAGCAGCGGGGAGGGGACTGCCTCCTACGAGCAGTACTTC. This encodes CASSGEGTASYEQYF.

J is TRBJ2-1 and V is TRBV7-6, with no clear D. CDR1 is SGHVS and CDR2 is FNYEAQ in the germline V gene. This CDR3 is built from 14 residues. Trimming shortened V by 0 bases and J by 7 bases, and 10 bases separated the two germline ends. CDR3 residues: CASSLALGRNEQFF. The CDR3, as DNA: TGTGCCAGCAGCTTAGCCCTAGGCCGTAATGAGCAGTTCTTC. The full variable domain, in which reference TRBV7-6 and TRBJ2-1 provide the parts outside the CDR3, is GAGVSQSPRYKVTKRGQDVALRCDPISGHVSLYWYRQALGQGPEFLTYFNYEAQQDKSGLPNDRFSAERPEGSISTLTIQRTEQRDSAMYRCASSLALGRNEQFFGPGTRLTVL.

This sequence joins TRBV11-2 and TRBJ2-7; no clear D. CDR1 SGHAT and CDR2 FQNNGV come from the germline V gene. This CDR3 has 11 amino acids. Trimming removed 4 bases from V and 9 bases from J, with 10 bases in between. The CDR3 spells CASSSQFWQYF. Written as DNA, the CDR3 is TGTGCCAGCAGCTCCCAGTTCTGGCAGTACTTC.

This chain joins TRBV2 and TRBJ2-4; D may be TRBD1 (5 bases). Germline CDR1 and CDR2: SNHLY and FYNNEI. There are 16 residues in the CDR3. Trimming took 6 bases from V and 0 from J, leaving 15 bases between them. DNA of the CDR3: TGTGCCAGCAGCGAACAGGAGAACCTAGCCAAAAACATTCAGTACTTC. This translates into CASSEQENLAKNIQYF.

The chain joins TRBV10-1 to TRBJ2-7; possibly TRBD1 or TRBD2 for D (5 bases each). V lost 2 bases and J lost 2, with 10 bases in between. This CDR3 has 14 residues. Germline CDR1 WNHNN, CDR2 SYGVQD (reference sequence). For the CDR3, the DNA is TGCGCCAGCAGTGAGGGGACCGTCGCCTACGAGCAGTACTTC. Protein product: CASSEGTVAYEQYF.

The V gene is TRBV7-6, the J gene TRBJ2-1; D unclear. The germline gives CDR1 SGHVS, CDR2 FNYEAQ. The CDR3 has 16 residues. The V and J ends lost 4 bases and 2 bases respectively, with 15 bases between them. In DNA, the CDR3 is TGTGCCAGCAGCTCAGAGAGGCCCACCCCCTACAATGAGCAGTTCTTC. Translating gives CASSSERPTPYNEQFF. The entire variable domain, with the rest obtained from reference TRBV7-6 and TRBJ2-1, is as follows: GAGVSQSPRYKVTKRGQDVALRCDPISGHVSLYWYRQALGQGPEFLTYFNYEAQQDKSGLPNDRFSAERPEGSISTLTIQRTEQRDSAMYRCASSSERPTPYNEQFFGPGTRLTVL.

V is TRBV6-5 and J is TRBJ2-7; D could derive from TRBD1 or TRBD2 (5 bases each). This CDR3 has 12 amino acids. V shed 5 bases and J shed 3 bases, with 8 bases lying between them. Per germline, CDR1 MNHEY and CDR2 SVGAGI. As DNA, the CDR3 is TGTGCCAGCAGTCCGGGACGCTACGAGCAGTACTTC. Protein product: CASSPGRYEQYF.

About this clone: This specimen includes other DNA sequences encoding the same CDR3. V usage is TRBV29-1 and J usage is TRBJ1-1, with a tentative D call TRBD1 (6 bases). Looked up from germline, CDR1 is SQVTM and CDR2 is ANQGSEA. V was cut by 6 bases and J by 0 bases, with 11 bases left in between. The CDR3 totals 13 residues. The CDR3 region is CSVTGTLNTEAFF. The CDR3 DNA reads TGCAGCGTAACCGGGACACTGAACACTGAAGCTTTCTTT.

V usage is TRBV28 and J usage is TRBJ1-1, with 11 bases fitting TRBD1. Germline CDR1 and CDR2: MDHEN and SYDVKM. The CDR3 has 18 amino acids. The trim removed 5 bases at V and 2 bases at J, leaving 13 bases unmatched. The CDR3 sequence is CASSPSGQGASRNTEAFF. CDR3 nucleotides: TGTGCCAGCAGTCCCTCCGGACAGGGGGCGTCCCGAAACACTGAAGCTTTCTTT. The complete variable domain, with remaining parts taken from reference TRBV28 and TRBJ1-1, reads DVKVTQSSRYLVKRTGEKVFLECVQDMDHENMFWYRQDPGLGLRLIYFSYDVKMKEKGDIPEGYSVSREKKERFSLILESASTNQTSMYLCASSPSGQGASRNTEAFFGQGTRLTVV.

The V call is TRBV11-3, the J call TRBJ2-3; TRBD1 is a possible D gene (6 bases). The CDR3 covers 14 residues. Germline CDR1 is SGHNT and CDR2 is YENEEA. With 5 bases removed from V and 1 base from J, the gap between germline ends came to 10 bases. The CDR3 here is CASSPRQGTDTQYF. The DNA of the CDR3 is TGTGCCAGCAGCCCCCGACAGGGCACAGATACGCAGTATTTT. The full variable domain, rest sourced from reference TRBV11-3 and TRBJ2-3, is EAGVVQSPRYKIIEKKQPVAFWCNPISGHNTLYWYLQNLGQGPELLIRYENEEAVDDSQLPKDRFSAERLKGVDSTLKIQPAELGDSAVYLCASSPRQGTDTQYFGPGTRLTVL.

The chain joins TRBV12-5 to TRBJ2-1; 7 nucleotides line up with TRBD2. The CDR3 is 14 amino acids. CDR1 and CDR2 from the germline V gene are LGHNT and FRNRAP. With 3 bases clipped from V and 9 bases from J, the junction kept 8 bases outside the gene matches. CDR3 DNA sequence: TGTGCTAGTGGTTTTCTAGCGGAGTGGAGTGAGCAGTTCTTC. This codes for CASGFLAEWSEQFF.

This chain connects TRBV23-1 to TRBJ1-1; TRBD1 aligns across 7 bases. TRBV23-1 is filed as an ORF, its function uncertain. Unmatched junction bases numbered 10, after V lost 6 bases and J lost 0 bases. The CDR3 totals 16 residues. The CDR3: CASRLEQGVLNTEAFF. CDR3 in DNA: TGCGCCAGCAGACTGGAGCAGGGGGTCTTGAACACTGAAGCTTTCTTT.

The chain joins TRBV11-2 to TRBJ2-1; 13 bases map to TRBD2. Germline loops: CDR1 SGHAT, CDR2 FQNNGV. This CDR3 has 15 amino acids. The V segment lost 6 bases and the J segment 5 bases; nucleotides outside the gene matches: 4. The CDR3 nucleotides read TGTGCCAGCAGTTTCGGGACTAGCGGGAACAATGAGCAGTTCTTC. This sequence encodes CASSFGTSGNNEQFF.

In regard to this clone: Other DNA sequences from this sample encode an identical CDR3 as well. The V call is TRBV27, the J call TRBJ1-5; 10 bases are shared with TRBD1. This CDR3 has 14 amino acids. With 6 bases clipped from V and 7 bases from J, the junction kept 6 bases outside the gene matches. Germline CDR1 MNHEY, CDR2 SMNVEV (reference sequence). CDR3 sequence (DNA): TGTGCCAGCAGCTTCGGACAGGGGGGACAGCCCCAGCATTTT. Translation gives CASSFGQGGQPQHF.

On this clone: The sample contains more than one DNA sequence encoding this CDR3. This chain joins TRBV11-2 and TRBJ2-1, with unresolved D. V lost 1 base, J lost 0 bases, and 7 bases lay in between. CDR1 is SGHAT, CDR2 FQNNGV, per germline. The CDR3 extends over 15 amino acids. The CDR3 spells CASSLGQSSYNEQFF. The CDR3 region has the DNA TGTGCCAGCAGCTTAGGACAAAGCTCCTACAATGAGCAGTTCTTC.

The rearrangement links TRBV5-4 to TRBJ2-7, with 13 bases lining up with TRBD2. Germline loops: CDR1 SGHNT, CDR2 YYREEE (reference sequence). V shed 4 bases, J shed 5 bases, and the junction held 6 bases outside the gene matches. The CDR3 length is 15 residues. The CDR3, as DNA: TGTGCCAGCAGCACGTGGACTAGCGGGAGTGACGAGCAGTACTTC. It specifies CASSTWTSGSDEQYF.

The chain combines TRBV9 with TRBJ1-2; the match to TRBD1 covers 9 bases. The CDR3 consists of 15 residues. CDR1 is SGDLS, CDR2 YYNGEE, per germline. V lost 4 bases and J lost 6; bases outside the gene matches: 10. In DNA form, the CDR3 reads TGTGCCAGCAGCCCCAACTGGGACAGGGCAGATGGCTACACCTTC. It specifies CASSPNWDRADGYTF.

V and J are TRBV7-9 and TRBJ2-1, with D perhaps matching TRBD1 (6 bases). V dropped 3 bases and J dropped 3 bases, with 9 bases sitting between them. Per the germline V gene, CDR1 is SEHNR and CDR2 is FQNEAQ (reference sequence). This CDR3 comprises 14 residues. The CDR3 region is CASSLSGDYNEQFF. Here the CDR3 DNA reads TGTGCCAGCAGCTTGTCAGGGGACTACAATGAGCAGTTCTTC. Full variable domain (remainder filled in from reference TRBV7-9 and TRBJ2-1): DTGVSQNPRHKITKRGQNVTFRCDPISEHNRLYWYRQTLGQGPEFLTYFQNEAQLEKSRLLSDRFSAERPKGSFSTLEIQRTEQGDSAMYLCASSLSGDYNEQFFGPGTRLTVL.